This T cell receptor (beta chain) was sequenced in a study of graft-versus-host responses after intestinal transplantation. On the study more broadly: Transplantation in recipients was multivisceral, liver-intestinal, or isolated intestinal. Once they had received anti-thymocyte globulin induction, all recipients took tacrolimus and steroids for approximately 3 years.

Worth noting for this clone: Antigen specificity is unknown.

Produced via immunoSEQ multiplex PCR; TCRdb's table is partial and in-frame only. The sample has about 70,000 clones; around 90% are singletons. Study results and limitations: The highest levels of circulating GvH clones went along with early declines in HvG clones after transplant.

Sequenced material: unstimulated CD8+ T cells sorted from spleen or lymph node cells, taken before intestinal transplant. This TCR came from a human donor who received an intestinal transplant.

CDR3 region: CASSSNNEQFF. The CDR3 DNA is TGTGCCAGCAGCTCAAACAATGAGCAGTTCTTC. This chain uses TRBV5-4 with TRBJ2-1; D is unclear. Germline CDR1 is SGHNT and CDR2 is YYREEE (reference sequence). V was trimmed by 3 bases and J by 5 bases, leaving 3 bases between them. There are 11 residues in the CDR3.